Sequencing of this T cell receptor beta chain was carried out in a study of PD-1 blockade in classical Hodgkin lymphoma. Looked up from germline, CDR1 is SGDLS and CDR2 is YYNGEE. The CDR3 is 16 amino acids. With 3 bases removed from V and 0 bases from J, the gap between germline ends came to 10 bases. The protocol was immunoSEQ multiplex PCR, while the TCRdb copy is restricted to in-frame clones and leaves out a portion. The repertoire has 30,000 or so clones, 85% to 95% of them found once; the top ten carry about 2.5%. Study-wide findings and caveats: Newly diagnosed patients were said to have less baseline TCR diversity than healthy donors did.

Sample time point: newly diagnosed, previously untreated cHL patient sample. What served as comparison were PBMCs in newly diagnosed, untreated classical Hodgkin lymphoma. A word on this clone: Its antigen is as yet unknown.

Sequencing was carried out using peripheral blood mononuclear cells (PBMCs). The source is a human donor with classical Hodgkin lymphoma. The chain combines TRBV9 with TRBJ2-6, with a weak D call TRBD2 (5 bases). CDR3 residues: CASSEGEGSGANVLTF. The CDR3 DNA is TGTGCCAGCAGCGAAGGTGAGGGCTCTGGGGCCAACGTCCTGACTTTC.